These 26 T cell receptor beta chains originate from one sample sequenced in a study of T cell changes during pregnancy in multiple sclerosis. Some clones are missing from TCRdb's copy, which holds only in-frame ones; the method was immunoSEQ multiplex PCR. The table shows 45,000 to 60,000 clones, with around 94% occurring only once. The sample here was CD4+ T cells from peripheral blood mononuclear cells, taken in the third trimester of pregnancy. The source is a female donor with multiple sclerosis, enrolled in a pregnancy study.

The chain joins TRBV5-6 to TRBJ2-5; the match to TRBD2 covers 8 bases. The CDR3 loop spans 15 amino acids. CDR1 SGHDT and CDR2 YYEEEE come from the germline V gene. V was clipped by 3 bases and J by 2 bases; unmatched bases: 6. The CDR3 protein is CASSSAGGRQETQYF. Here the CDR3 DNA reads TGTGCCAGCAGCTCGGCGGGGGGCCGTCAAGAGACCCAGTACTTC.

The chain couples TRBV6-5 to TRBJ2-7; no firm D call. Trimming shortened V by 6 bases and J by 0 bases, and 9 bases separated the two germline ends. The CDR3 covers 13 residues. Germline V gene lookup returns CDR1 MNHEY and CDR2 SVGAGI. The CDR3 DNA reads as TGTGCCAGCAGAACACATGTCTCCTACGAGCAGTACTTC. Encoded protein: CASRTHVSYEQYF.

The V and J genes are TRBV7-2 and TRBJ2-1; a possible D gene is TRBD2 (5 bases). Trimming left V 3 bases short and J 7 bases short, with 16 bases between. The CDR3 has 15 residues. CDR1 SGHTA and CDR2 FQGNSA come from the germline V gene. This chain's CDR3 is CASSFDSSSMNEQFF. CDR3 in DNA: TGTGCCAGCAGCTTTGATTCGTCTAGCATGAATGAGCAGTTCTTC.

This chain joins TRBV6-1 and TRBJ2-5; 8 bases line up with TRBD2. V shed 0 bases, J shed 7 bases, and the junction held 10 bases outside the gene matches. The CDR3 covers 16 residues. Germline CDR1 MNHNS, CDR2 SASEGT. CDR3 amino acids: CASSEAAGGGQMTQYF. In DNA form, the CDR3 reads TGTGCCAGCAGTGAAGCCGCGGGGGGAGGCCAGATGACCCAGTACTTC.

V and J are TRBV5-1 and TRBJ2-3; 12 nucleotides agree with TRBD2. CDR3 length: 16 residues. V lost 4 bases and J lost 1; bases outside the gene matches: 4. Germline V CDR1 and CDR2: SGHRS, YFSETQ. CDR3 DNA sequence: TGCGCCAGCAGCCTCCGGACTAGCGGGGGCACAGATACGCAGTATTTT. This gives the protein CASSLRTSGGTDTQYF.

The V gene is TRBV27, the J gene TRBJ2-3, with 8 bases matching TRBD2. Germline V gene sequence: CDR1 MNHEY, CDR2 SMNVEV (reference sequence). This CDR3 has 16 residues. The junction had 11 bases not matched to a gene; V was cut back by 8 bases and J by 1 base. The DNA of the CDR3 is TGTGCCAGCCGGAAATTCGGGGGGGTCCGCACAGATACGCAGTATTTT. Its protein is CASRKFGGVRTDTQYF.

The rearrangement links TRBV9 to TRBJ2-1, with 12 bases lining up with TRBD2. This CDR3 comprises 14 residues. Looked up from germline, CDR1 is SGDLS and CDR2 is YYNGEE. The V segment lost 4 bases and the J segment 9 bases; nucleotides outside the gene matches: 5. DNA of the CDR3: TGTGCCAGCAGCTCTAGCGGGGGGGCGAGTGAGCAGTTCTTC. Amino acid sequence: CASSSSGGASEQFF.

The chain combines TRBV6-1 with TRBJ1-2, with 8 bases lining up with TRBD1. There are 16 residues in the CDR3. The V gene's germline CDR1 is MNHNS and CDR2 SASEGT. V was pared by 4 bases and J by 6 bases, with 13 bases of the junction left unmatched. CDR3 sequence (DNA): TGTGCCAGCAGTGCCACTACAGGGGGTTGGGGTGATGGCTACACCTTC. Protein: CASSATTGGWGDGYTF.

The genes are TRBV7-6 and TRBJ2-7; 11 bases map to TRBD1. Germline CDR1 is SGHVS and CDR2 is FNYEAQ. J gave up 3 bases and V 4 bases, and 14 bases lay outside the gene matches. CDR3 length equals 18 residues. This CDR3 reads CASSWGRTGGASIYEQYF. The CDR3 region has the DNA TGTGCCAGCAGCTGGGGACGGACAGGGGGCGCTTCTATCTACGAGCAGTACTTC.

CDR3 bases: TGTGCCAGCAGTGACTATAGGACATTAAACACTGAAGCTTTCTTT. Translated: CASSDYRTLNTEAFF. The J gene is TRBJ1-1, the V gene TRBV25-1; D may be TRBD1 (5 bases). V was pared by 3 bases and J by 2 bases, with 13 bases between. In germline, CDR1 is MGHDK, CDR2 SYGVNS. This CDR3 contains 15 residues.

The chain carries TRBV2 and TRBJ1-2; 7 bases fit TRBD1. Germline V gene sequence: CDR1 SNHLY, CDR2 FYNNEI. V lost 3 bases to trimming and J lost 4 bases; unmatched junction nucleotides: 5. CDR3 length: 14 amino acids. The CDR3 spells CASSEGRGAYGYTF. For the CDR3, the DNA is TGTGCCAGCAGTGAGGGCAGGGGGGCCTATGGCTACACCTTC. The variable domain in full, completed from reference TRBV2 and TRBJ1-2, reads EPEVTQTPSHQVTQMGQEVILRCVPISNHLYFYWYRQILGQKVEFLVSFYNNEISEKSEIFDDQFSVERPDGSNFTLKIRSTKLEDSAMYFCASSEGRGAYGYTFGSGTRLTVV.

V and J are TRBV11-3 and TRBJ2-3; weak D call: TRBD2 (8 bases). The V end was cut by 5 bases, the J end by 5 bases, with 17 bases between. The CDR3 is made up of 15 amino acids. In germline, CDR1 is SGHNT, CDR2 YENEEA. CDR3 sequence reads: CASSPREGAGDTQYF. The CDR3 nucleotides read TGTGCCAGCAGCCCCCGGGAGGGGGCAGGAGATACGCAGTATTTT.

The chain combines TRBV2 with TRBJ2-1, with TRBD2 identical over 10 bases. CDR3 size: 16 residues. Germline CDR1 reads SNHLY; CDR2 reads FYNNEI. The trim removed 4 bases at V and 8 bases at J, leaving 11 bases unmatched. CDR3 residues: CASSVEAGGQEYEQFF. CDR3 DNA sequence: TGTGCCAGCAGTGTGGAAGCGGGGGGGCAGGAGTATGAGCAGTTCTTC.

CDR3 protein: CASSERVGGYNEQFF. CDR3 in DNA: TGTGCCAGCAGCGAAAGGGTAGGGGGATACAATGAGCAGTTCTTC. This sequence joins TRBV4-2 and TRBJ2-1; D perhaps matches TRBD1 (6 bases). The CDR3 is 15 amino acids. CDR1 LGHNA and CDR2 YNFKEQ come from the germline V gene. Trimming shortened V by 5 bases and J by 4 bases, and 15 bases separated the two germline ends.

V gene TRBV15 combines with J gene TRBJ1-1; D might be TRBD1 (5 bases). V lost 0 bases and J lost 6, with 11 bases in between. This CDR3 is built from 14 residues. Germline CDR1 LNHNV, CDR2 YYDKDF (reference sequence). CDR3 residues: CATSRDRAGAEAFF. For the CDR3, the DNA is TGTGCCACCAGCAGAGACAGGGCGGGAGCTGAAGCTTTCTTT.

This chain links TRBV7-8 with TRBJ2-7, with TRBD2 matching 8 bases. The CDR3 extends over 14 amino acids. Trimming cost V 3 bases and J 3 bases; bases outside gene matches: 4. Germline V gene sequence: CDR1 SGHVS, CDR2 FQNEAQ. This chain's CDR3 is CASSLGTRNYEQYF. The CDR3 DNA reads as TGTGCCAGCAGCTTGGGGACTAGAAACTACGAGCAGTACTTC.

The DNA for the CDR3 is TGCAGTGCAGCGGCGGAGAAAAAACTGTTTTTT. Translating it yields CSAAAEKKLFF. This sequence joins TRBV20-1 and TRBJ1-4, with no clear D. V was trimmed by 6 bases and J by 9 bases, leaving 11 bases between them. The CDR3 runs to 11 residues. Germline V gives CDR1 DFQATT, CDR2 SNEGSKA (reference sequence).

The rearrangement joins TRBV11-3 to TRBJ2-5, with TRBD2 matching over 8 bases. The V and J ends lost 4 bases and 5 bases, in that order; junction bases with no gene match: 9. In germline, CDR1 is SGHNT, CDR2 YENEEA. The CDR3 consists of 15 residues. The CDR3 bases are TGTGCCAGCAGCTCAGGGGCGGGGGGAATCGAGACCCAGTACTTC. Translation: CASSSGAGGIETQYF.

The J gene is TRBJ1-3, the V gene TRBV14; D gene unclear. Trimming pared 5 bases from V and 0 bases from J, leaving 5 bases between. The germline gives CDR1 SGHDN, CDR2 FVKESK. The CDR3 has 13 residues. The CDR3 nucleotides read TGTGCCAGCAGCTGGAGCTCTGGAAACACCATATATTTT. It encodes CASSWSSGNTIYF. The whole variable domain, remainder taken from reference TRBV14 and TRBJ1-3, is EAGVTQFPSHSVIEKGQTVTLRCDPISGHDNLYWYRRVMGKEIKFLLHFVKESKQDESGMPNNRFLAERTGGTYSTLKVQPAELEDSGVYFCASSWSSGNTIYFGEGSWLTVV.

V and J are TRBV5-4 and TRBJ1-6; a weak D match, TRBD1 (6 bases). Germline V lookup: CDR1 SGHNT, CDR2 YYREEE (reference sequence). The V gene lost 4 bases and the J gene lost 6 bases, with 14 bases spanning the gap. The length of the CDR3 is 15 residues. The CDR3 DNA reads TGTGCCAGCAGCCTCTCCGGGACATCTAATTCACCCCTCCACTTT. Its protein product is CASSLSGTSNSPLHF. Complete variable domain (other parts from reference TRBV5-4 and TRBJ1-6): ETGVTQSPTHLIKTRGQQVTLRCSSQSGHNTVSWYQQALGQGPQFIFQYYREEENGRGNFPPRFSGLQFPNYSSELNVNALELDDSALYLCASSLSGTSNSPLHFGNGTRLTVT.

The sample holds one count of this clone. The V and J genes are TRBV4-1 and TRBJ1-3; 7 positions agree with TRBD1. J gave up 6 bases and V 0 bases, and 11 bases lay outside the gene matches. Per germline, CDR1 MGHRA and CDR2 YSYEKL. This CDR3 is built from 17 residues. CDR3 amino acids: CASSQDEGASSSNTIYF. Written as DNA, the CDR3 is TGCGCCAGCAGCCAAGACGAGGGGGCATCATCTTCAAACACCATATATTTT.

The rearrangement links TRBV30 to TRBJ2-2, with 7 positions matching TRBD1. The CDR3 loop spans 15 amino acids. Germline V lookup: CDR1 GTSNPN, CDR2 SVGIG (reference sequence). V gave up 5 bases and J gave up 6 bases; unmatched junction bases: 12. The CDR3 sequence is CAWWTGMKEAGELFF. CDR3 nucleotide sequence: TGTGCCTGGTGGACAGGAATGAAGGAGGCCGGGGAGCTGTTTTTT.

V and J are TRBV19 and TRBJ1-4, with 7 bases aligning to TRBD1. CDR3 length: 14 amino acids. V lost 3 bases and J lost 3; bases outside the gene matches: 1. Per the germline V gene, CDR1 is LNHDA and CDR2 is SQIVND (reference sequence). The CDR3 DNA sequence: TGTGCCAGTAGTATCCAGGGGGCTAATGAAAAACTGTTTTTT. It translates to CASSIQGANEKLFF.

J is TRBJ1-4 and V is TRBV18; 8 nucleotides match TRBD1. J gave up 3 bases and V 4 bases, and 7 bases lay outside the gene matches. Germline V lookup: CDR1 KGHSH, CDR2 LQKENI. The CDR3 runs 16 residues. This CDR3 is CASSLTTGVANEKLFF. CDR3 nucleotides: TGTGCCAGCTCACTTACGACAGGGGTAGCTAATGAAAAACTGTTTTTT.

V and J are TRBV6-6 and TRBJ2-3, with D possibly being TRBD2 (5 bases). The germline V gene has CDR1 MNHNY and CDR2 SVGAGI (reference sequence). The CDR3 sequence is 16 residues long. The V end was cut by 6 bases, the J end by 0 bases, with 16 bases between. This CDR3 is CASSHPWRTSTDTQYF. CDR3 nucleotides: TGTGCCAGCAGCCACCCTTGGCGGACTAGCACAGATACGCAGTATTTT.

The chain recombines TRBV18 with TRBJ2-2, with TRBD1 matching over 8 bases. The CDR3 consists of 15 residues. Germline-derived CDR1 and CDR2 are KGHSH and LQKENI. The V segment lost 1 base and the J segment 3 bases; nucleotides outside the gene matches: 1. This chain's CDR3 is CASSPQTGDTGELFF. DNA for the CDR3: TGTGCCAGCTCACCACAGACAGGGGACACCGGGGAGCTGTTTTTT. Combining the CDR3 with reference TRBV18 and TRBJ2-2 gives the whole variable domain NAGVMQNPRHLVRRRGQEARLRCSPMKGHSHVYWYRQLPEEGLKFMVYLQKENIIDESGMPKERFSAEFPKEGPSILRIQQVVRGDSAAYFCASSPQTGDTGELFFGEGSRLTVL.